This T cell receptor (beta chain) comes out of a study of blood T cell repertoires in COVID-19. Whole-study context: Sites in the United States, Italy and Spain provided acute and convalescent COVID-19 samples. PBMCs, B-cell-depleted T cells, or T cells provided the cDNA or gDNA that made up the material.

How the authors handled the data: How many nucleated cells were present was estimated from reference gene primer amplification. Assay: immunoSEQ multiplex PCR; the TCRdb copy retains only in-frame clones and omits some. The V and J calls and the clone size are those of that table, but D and trimming were determined from the DNA. Of about 210,000 clones listed, around 81% are singletons. The CDR3 extends over 13 amino acids. Germline CDR1 and CDR2: MNHNS and SASEGT. V was trimmed by 1 base and J by 1 base, leaving 4 bases between them. The sequenced sample was peripheral blood. This receptor was obtained from a human donor in a cohort sampled during active COVID-19. This rearrangement joins TRBV6-1 to TRBJ1-1; D call uncertain. CDR3 DNA sequence: TGTGCCAGCAGTGAAGTCCGGAACACTGAAGCTTTCTTT. Protein sequence: CASSEVRNTEAFF.